These 5 T cell receptor beta chains share one sample of origin, sequenced in a study of blood T cell repertoires in COVID-19. Profiled with immunoSEQ multiplex PCR; TCRdb holds only in-frame clones, not every one. This table holds 150,000 to 200,000 clones, around 76% found once. The specimen sequenced was peripheral blood. The origin of the receptors is a woman between 70 and 85 years old with acute or convalescent COVID-19.

This chain uses TRBV6-6 with TRBJ2-3; 9 nucleotides line up with TRBD2. Germline V gene data show CDR1 as MNHNY and CDR2 as SVGAGI (reference sequence). The CDR3 extends over 16 amino acids. V lost 4 bases, J lost 1 base, and 6 bases stayed unmatched. The CDR3 spells CASSSGTSMGTDTQYF. CDR3 nucleotides: TGTGCCAGCAGTTCCGGGACTAGCATGGGCACAGATACGCAGTATTTT.

V is TRBV6-5 and J is TRBJ1-1; 10 bases fit TRBD1. CDR1 and CDR2 from the germline V gene are MNHEY and SVGAGI. V was clipped by 6 bases and J by 1 base; unmatched bases: 5. This CDR3 is built from 15 residues. As DNA, the CDR3 is TGTGCCAGCAGGACAGGGGGCGTTGGGAACACTGAAGCTTTCTTT. It is translated as CASRTGGVGNTEAFF.

In its sample, this clone was seen a few times. The chain has TRBV5-1 and TRBJ1-2; 8 bases align to TRBD1. The trim removed 0 bases at V and 3 bases at J, leaving 1 base unmatched. This CDR3 comprises 14 residues. CDR1 is SGHRS, CDR2 YFSETQ, per germline. This chain's CDR3 is CASSLGQGYYGYTF. The CDR3 DNA sequence: TGCGCCAGCAGCTTGGGACAGGGGTACTATGGCTACACCTTC.

CDR3 nucleotide sequence: TGTGCCAGCAGTTACGGGGGAGGTATAGATACGCAGTATTTT. This codes for CASSYGGGIDTQYF. The V and J genes are TRBV6-2 or TRBV6-3 and TRBJ2-3, with a possible D match to TRBD2 (6 bases). CDR1 MNHEY and CDR2 SVGEGT come from the germline V gene. The germline V and J ends were trimmed by 2 bases and 5 bases, with 11 bases remaining between them. The CDR3 length is 14 residues.

The gene calls are TRBV7-6 and TRBJ1-1, with 8 positions matching TRBD1. Unmatched junction bases numbered 3, after V lost 5 bases and J lost 1 base. The CDR3 extends over 14 amino acids. Germline CDR1 is SGHVS and CDR2 is FNYEAQ. The DNA for the CDR3 is TGTGCCAGCAGCGGGACAGGTCCGAACACTGAAGCTTTCTTT. Protein: CASSGTGPNTEAFF.